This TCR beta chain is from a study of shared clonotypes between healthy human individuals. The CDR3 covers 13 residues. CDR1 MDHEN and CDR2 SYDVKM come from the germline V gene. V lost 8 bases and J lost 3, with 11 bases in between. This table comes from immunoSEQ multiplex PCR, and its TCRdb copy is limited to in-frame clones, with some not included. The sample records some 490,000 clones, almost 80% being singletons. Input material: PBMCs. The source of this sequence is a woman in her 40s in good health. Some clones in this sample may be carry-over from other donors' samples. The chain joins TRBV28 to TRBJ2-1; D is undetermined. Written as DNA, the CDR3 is TGTGCCAGCGCTGGGCGGAGCTACAATGAGCAGTTCTTC. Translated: CASAGRSYNEQFF.